These T cell receptor beta chains were read from a single sample in a study of T cells in Graves' hyperthyroidism and ophthalmopathy. From the multiplex PCR reads, TCRdb called clonotypes with MiXCR, one entry per CDR3 protein. The data show almost 500,000 distinct CDR3 sequences, 22% seen once. Sequencing was performed on blood. The origin of the receptors is a woman in her 70s with Graves' ophthalmopathy. CDR3s include the opening cysteine and the closing phenylalanine or tryptophan. The order of the fields is J gene, D gene, clone size, V gene, CDR3 DNA, CDR3 protein. The D gene is left open where the match is weak. Part of the rows lack a size; the others show once, few, many or a class for expanded clones.

J: TRBJ2-1; D: -; size: few; V: TRBV5-1; DNA: TGCGCCAGCAGCGTCGGGACATCTTACAATGAGCAGTTCTTC; CDR3: CASSVGTSYNEQFF
J: TRBJ1-2; D: TRBD1; size: many; V: TRBV12-3/TRBV12-4; DNA: TGTGCCAGCAGTTCGACCGGGACAGGGTTCGGTGGCTACACCTTC; CDR3: CASSSTGTGFGGYTF
J: TRBJ2-2; D: -; size: -; V: TRBV6-2/TRBV6-3; DNA: TGTGCCAGCAGCTTAGGCCAGACAGTCGCGAACACCGGGGAGCTGTTTTTT; CDR3: CASSLGQTVANTGELFF
J: TRBJ1-5; D: -; size: few; V: TRBV3-1; DNA: TGTGCCAGCAGCCAAGAACTCAATCAGCCCCAGCATTTT; CDR3: CASSQELNQPQHF
J: TRBJ2-7; D: -; size: few; V: TRBV20-1; DNA: TGCAGTGCTAGAGACCTATTATCCTACGAGCAGTACTTC; CDR3: CSARDLLSYEQYF
J: TRBJ2-5; D: TRBD2; size: few; V: TRBV12-3/TRBV12-4; DNA: TGTGCCAGCAGTTCAGCGGGAGCGGGTGGGGAGACCCAGTACTTC; CDR3: CASSSAGAGGETQYF
J: TRBJ2-7; D: TRBD1; size: few; V: TRBV15; DNA: TGTGCCACCAGCGATCAGGGGGAGAGGGACGAGCAGTACTTC; CDR3: CATSDQGERDEQYF
J: TRBJ1-5; D: -; size: -; V: TRBV12-3/TRBV12-4; DNA: TGTGCCAGCAGTTTAAACTTGGGCCCAGGGACCCAGCATTTT; CDR3: CASSLNLGPGTQHF
J: TRBJ1-5; D: -; size: few; V: TRBV18; DNA: TGTGCCAGCTCACCACCGGCGGCAGGACGTCAGCCCCAGCATTTT; CDR3: CASSPPAAGRQPQHF
J: TRBJ2-4; D: -; size: few; V: TRBV11-3; DNA: TGTGCCAGCAGCCTAGGGGAACGGGCCATTCAGTACTTC; CDR3: CASSLGERAIQYF
J: TRBJ2-5; D: TRBD2; size: -; V: TRBV7-9; DNA: TGTGCCAGCAGCTCCCTCCTAACGGGGGGGGAGACCCAGTACTTC; CDR3: CASSSLLTGGETQYF
J: TRBJ1-2; D: -; size: -; V: TRBV9; DNA: TGTGTCAGCGGGGACACCGTGAAAGGCTACACCTTC; CDR3: CVSGDTVKGYTF
J: TRBJ1-1; D: -; size: many; V: TRBV6-2/TRBV6-3; DNA: TGTGCCAGCACTTTGCCCCGGGCCCCGAACACTGAAGCTTTCTTT; CDR3: CASTLPRAPNTEAFF
J: TRBJ1-2; D: -; size: few; V: TRBV19; DNA: TGTGCCAGTAAGGGGTCACCCTATGGCTACACCTTC; CDR3: CASKGSPYGYTF
J: TRBJ1-4; D: -; size: few; V: TRBV7-2; DNA: TGTGCCAGCAGCTTGACGTGGGCGAACGAAAAACTGTTTTTT; CDR3: CASSLTWANEKLFF
J: TRBJ2-5; D: TRBD1; size: -; V: TRBV24-1; DNA: TGTGCCACCAGTGAGCCCCCGGGACAGGGGTACCAAGAGACCCAGTACTTC; CDR3: CATSEPPGQGYQETQYF